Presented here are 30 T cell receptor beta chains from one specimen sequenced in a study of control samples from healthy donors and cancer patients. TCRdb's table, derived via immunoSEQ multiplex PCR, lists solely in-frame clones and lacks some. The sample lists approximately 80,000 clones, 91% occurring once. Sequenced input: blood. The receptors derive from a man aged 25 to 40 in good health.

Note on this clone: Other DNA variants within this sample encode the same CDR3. This CDR3 reads CATSDSDRTSTDTQYF. Here the CDR3 DNA reads TGTGCCACCAGTGACAGCGACAGGACAAGCACAGATACGCAGTATTTT. The chain links TRBV24-1 to TRBJ2-3; tentatively, D is TRBD1 (6 bases). The CDR3 spans 16 residues. The germline gives CDR1 KGHDR, CDR2 SFDVKD. Trimming removed 4 bases at V and 0 bases at J, with 13 bases between.

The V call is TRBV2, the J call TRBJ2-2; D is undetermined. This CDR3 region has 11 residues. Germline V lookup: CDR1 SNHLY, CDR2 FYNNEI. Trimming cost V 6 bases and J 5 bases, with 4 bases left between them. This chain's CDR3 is CASSATGELFF. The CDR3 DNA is TGTGCCAGCAGCGCAACCGGGGAGCTGTTTTTT.

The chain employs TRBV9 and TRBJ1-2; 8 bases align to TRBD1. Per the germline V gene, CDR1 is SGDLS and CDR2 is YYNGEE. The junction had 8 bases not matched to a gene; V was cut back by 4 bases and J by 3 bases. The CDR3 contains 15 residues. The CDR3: CASSLLGQGDYGYTF. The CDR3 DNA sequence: TGTGCCAGCAGCTTACTCGGACAGGGTGACTATGGCTACACCTTC.

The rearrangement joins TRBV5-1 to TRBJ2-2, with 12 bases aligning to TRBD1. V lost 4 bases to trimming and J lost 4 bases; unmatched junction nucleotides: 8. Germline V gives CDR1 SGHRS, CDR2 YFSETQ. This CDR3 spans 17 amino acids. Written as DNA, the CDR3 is TGCGCCAGCAGCACGGGACAGGGGGCGCTGGGCACCGGGGAGCTGTTTTTT. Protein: CASSTGQGALGTGELFF.

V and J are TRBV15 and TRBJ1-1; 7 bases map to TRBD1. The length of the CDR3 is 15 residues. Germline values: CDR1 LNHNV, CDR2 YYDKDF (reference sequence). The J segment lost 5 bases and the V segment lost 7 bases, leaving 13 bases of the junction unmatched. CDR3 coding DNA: TGTGCCACCACCCCCTTTACAGGGGTAGGTACTGAAGCTTTCTTT. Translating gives CATTPFTGVGTEAFF.

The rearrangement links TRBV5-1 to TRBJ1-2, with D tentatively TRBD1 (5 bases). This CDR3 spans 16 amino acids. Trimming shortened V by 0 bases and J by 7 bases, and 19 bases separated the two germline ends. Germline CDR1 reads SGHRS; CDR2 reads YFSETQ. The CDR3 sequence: CASSLEVTTGVLGYTF. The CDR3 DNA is TGCGCCAGCAGCTTGGAAGTCACAACGGGGGTTCTTGGCTACACCTTC.

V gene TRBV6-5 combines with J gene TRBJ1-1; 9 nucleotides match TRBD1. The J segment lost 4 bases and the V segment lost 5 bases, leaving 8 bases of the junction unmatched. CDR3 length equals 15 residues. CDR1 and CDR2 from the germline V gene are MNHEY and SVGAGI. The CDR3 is CASSQDRGSSTEAFF. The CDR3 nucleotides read TGTGCCAGCAGTCAGGACAGGGGATCGAGCACTGAAGCTTTCTTT.

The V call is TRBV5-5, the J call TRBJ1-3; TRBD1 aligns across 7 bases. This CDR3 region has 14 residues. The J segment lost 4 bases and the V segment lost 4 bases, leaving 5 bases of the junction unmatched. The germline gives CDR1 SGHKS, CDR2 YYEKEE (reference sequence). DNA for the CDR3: TGTGCCAGCAGCAAAGGGGGCTCCGGAAACACCATATATTTT. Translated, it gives CASSKGGSGNTIYF.

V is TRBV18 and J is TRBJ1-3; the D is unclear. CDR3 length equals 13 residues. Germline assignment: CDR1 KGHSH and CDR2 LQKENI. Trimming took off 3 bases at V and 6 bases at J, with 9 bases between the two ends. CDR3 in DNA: TGTGCCAGCTCACCTGGTCGGCAAAACACCATATATTTT. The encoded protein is CASSPGRQNTIYF.

CDR3 amino acids: CASSLGRRETQYF. The DNA of the CDR3 is TGTGCCAGCAGCTTAGGGAGGCGAGAGACCCAGTACTTC. The J gene is TRBJ2-5, the V gene TRBV7-9; TRBD2 might be the D (5 bases). Trimming took off 1 base at V and 4 bases at J, with 7 bases between the two ends. Germline V gives CDR1 SEHNR, CDR2 FQNEAQ (reference sequence). The CDR3 consists of 13 residues. Drawing the rest from reference TRBV7-9 and TRBJ2-5, the complete variable domain is DTGVSQNPRHKITKRGQNVTFRCDPISEHNRLYWYRQTLGQGPEFLTYFQNEAQLEKSRLLSDRFSAERPKGSFSTLEIQRTEQGDSAMYLCASSLGRRETQYFGPGTRLLVL.

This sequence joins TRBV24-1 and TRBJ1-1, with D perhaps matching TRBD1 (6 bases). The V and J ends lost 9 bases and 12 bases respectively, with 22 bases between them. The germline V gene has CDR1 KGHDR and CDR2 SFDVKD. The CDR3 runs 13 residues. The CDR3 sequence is CATGRAGAGATFF. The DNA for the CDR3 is TGTGCCACCGGCAGGGCAGGGGCCGGAGCAACTTTCTTT.

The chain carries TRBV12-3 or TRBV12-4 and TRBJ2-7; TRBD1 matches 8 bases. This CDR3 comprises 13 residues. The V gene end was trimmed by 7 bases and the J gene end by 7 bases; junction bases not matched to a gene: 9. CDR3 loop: CASTRQGHGEQYF. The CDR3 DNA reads TGTGCCAGCACCCGACAGGGGCATGGGGAGCAGTACTTC.

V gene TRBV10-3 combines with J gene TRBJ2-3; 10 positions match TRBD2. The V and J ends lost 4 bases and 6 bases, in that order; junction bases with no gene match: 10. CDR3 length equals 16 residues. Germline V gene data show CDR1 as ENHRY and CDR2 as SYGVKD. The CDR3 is CAISALAGAPVDTQYF. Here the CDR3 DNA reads TGTGCCATCAGTGCCCTAGCGGGAGCGCCCGTCGATACGCAGTATTTT.

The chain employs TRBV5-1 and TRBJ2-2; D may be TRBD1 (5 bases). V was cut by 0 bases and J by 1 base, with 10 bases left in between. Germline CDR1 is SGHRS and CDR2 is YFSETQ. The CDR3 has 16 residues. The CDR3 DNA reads TGCGCCAGCAGCTTGGAACCTCAGGGGAACACCGGGGAGCTGTTTTTT. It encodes CASSLEPQGNTGELFF.

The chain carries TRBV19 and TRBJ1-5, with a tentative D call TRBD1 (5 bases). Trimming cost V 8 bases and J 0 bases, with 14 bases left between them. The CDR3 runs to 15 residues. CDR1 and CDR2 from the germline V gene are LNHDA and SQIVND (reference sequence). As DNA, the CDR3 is TGTGCCAGTCTCGGGGCCAGTCATAGCAATCAGCCCCAGCATTTT. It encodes CASLGASHSNQPQHF.

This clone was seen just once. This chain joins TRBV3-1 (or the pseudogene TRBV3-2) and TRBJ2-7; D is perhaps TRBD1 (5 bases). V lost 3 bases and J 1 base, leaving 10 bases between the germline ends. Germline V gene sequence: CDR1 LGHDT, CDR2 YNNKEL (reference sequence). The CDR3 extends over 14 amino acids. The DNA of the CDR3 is TGTGCCAGCAGCCACAGGGTACTGTCCTACGAGCAGTACTTC. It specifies CASSHRVLSYEQYF.

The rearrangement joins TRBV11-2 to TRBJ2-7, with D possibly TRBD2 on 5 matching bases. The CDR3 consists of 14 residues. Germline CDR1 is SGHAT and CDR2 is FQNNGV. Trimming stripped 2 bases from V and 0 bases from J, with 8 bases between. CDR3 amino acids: CASSLSGSSYEQYF. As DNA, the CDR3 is TGTGCCAGCAGCTTAAGCGGAAGCTCCTACGAGCAGTACTTC.

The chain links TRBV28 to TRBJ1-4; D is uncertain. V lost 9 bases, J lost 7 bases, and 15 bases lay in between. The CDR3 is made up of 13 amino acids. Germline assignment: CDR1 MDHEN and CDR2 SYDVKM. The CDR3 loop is CASTPDVREKLFF. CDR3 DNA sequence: TGTGCCAGTACCCCGGACGTCCGTGAAAAACTGTTTTTT.

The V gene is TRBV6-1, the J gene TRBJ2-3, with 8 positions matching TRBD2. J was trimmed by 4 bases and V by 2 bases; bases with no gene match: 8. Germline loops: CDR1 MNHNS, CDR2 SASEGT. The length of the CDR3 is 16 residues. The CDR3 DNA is TGTGCCAGCAGTGAAAAAAGAGCGGGGGCAGCAGATACGCAGTATTTT. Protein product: CASSEKRAGAADTQYF.

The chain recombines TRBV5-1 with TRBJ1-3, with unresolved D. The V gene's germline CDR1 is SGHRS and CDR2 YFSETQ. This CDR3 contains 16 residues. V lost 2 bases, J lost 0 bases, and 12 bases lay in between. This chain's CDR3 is CASSFGVTFSGNTIYF. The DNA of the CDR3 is TGCGCCAGCAGCTTTGGGGTCACGTTCTCTGGAAACACCATATATTTT.

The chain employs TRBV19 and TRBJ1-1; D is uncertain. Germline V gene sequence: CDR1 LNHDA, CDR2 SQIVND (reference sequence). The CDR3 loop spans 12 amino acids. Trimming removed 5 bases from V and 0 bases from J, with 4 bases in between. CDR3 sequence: CASSEMNTEAFF. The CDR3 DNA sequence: TGTGCCAGTAGTGAGATGAACACTGAAGCTTTCTTT.

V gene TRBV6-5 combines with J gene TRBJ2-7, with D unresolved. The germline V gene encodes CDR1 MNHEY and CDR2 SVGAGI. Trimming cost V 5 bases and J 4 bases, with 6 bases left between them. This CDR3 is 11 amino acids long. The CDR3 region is CASSKGYEQYF. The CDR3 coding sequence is TGTGCCAGCAGTAAGGGATACGAGCAGTACTTC.

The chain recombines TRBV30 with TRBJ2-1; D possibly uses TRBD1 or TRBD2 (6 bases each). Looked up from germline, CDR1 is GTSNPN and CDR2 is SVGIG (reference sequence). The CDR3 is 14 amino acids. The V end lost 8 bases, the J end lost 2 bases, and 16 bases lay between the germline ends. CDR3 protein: CASVRGAAYNEQFF. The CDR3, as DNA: TGTGCCAGCGTGAGGGGGGCGGCCTACAATGAGCAGTTCTTC.

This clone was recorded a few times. For the CDR3, the DNA is TGTGCCAGCAGCCAGGGGACTAGCGGAGATACGCAGTATTTT. Protein: CASSQGTSGDTQYF. The J gene is TRBJ2-3, the V gene TRBV7-8; 11 bases align to TRBD2. The CDR3 runs to 14 residues. The germline V gene has CDR1 SGHVS and CDR2 FQNEAQ. J was trimmed by 5 bases and V by 5 bases; bases with no gene match: 3.

The CDR3 loop is CASSQGIVFEKLFF. As DNA, the CDR3 is TGTGCCAGCAGCCAGGGGATAGTGTTTGAAAAACTGTTTTTT. The rearrangement uses TRBV3-1 (or the pseudogene TRBV3-2) and TRBJ1-4; D is unresolved. Germline-derived CDR1 and CDR2 are LGHDT and YNNKEL (reference sequence). The CDR3 totals 14 residues. Trimming cost V 3 bases and J 7 bases, with 12 bases left between them.

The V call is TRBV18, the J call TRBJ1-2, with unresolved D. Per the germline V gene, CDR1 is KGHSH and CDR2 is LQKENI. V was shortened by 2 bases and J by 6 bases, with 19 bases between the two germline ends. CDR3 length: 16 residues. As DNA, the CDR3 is TGTGCCAGCTCACCATCGGTACTTATAACTATGAATGGCTACACCTTC. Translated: CASSPSVLITMNGYTF.

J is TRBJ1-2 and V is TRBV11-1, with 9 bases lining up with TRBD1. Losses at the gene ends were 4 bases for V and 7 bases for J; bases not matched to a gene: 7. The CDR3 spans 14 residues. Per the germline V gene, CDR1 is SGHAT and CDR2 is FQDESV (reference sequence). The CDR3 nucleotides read TGTGCCAGCAGCTCACCGGGACAGGGCTCTGGCTACACCTTC. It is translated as CASSSPGQGSGYTF.

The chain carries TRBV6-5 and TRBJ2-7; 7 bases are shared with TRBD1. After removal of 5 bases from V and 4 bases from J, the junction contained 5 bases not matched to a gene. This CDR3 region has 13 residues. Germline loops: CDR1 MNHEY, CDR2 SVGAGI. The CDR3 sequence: CASSTLQGYEQYF. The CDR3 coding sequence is TGTGCCAGCAGTACCTTACAGGGGTACGAGCAGTACTTC.

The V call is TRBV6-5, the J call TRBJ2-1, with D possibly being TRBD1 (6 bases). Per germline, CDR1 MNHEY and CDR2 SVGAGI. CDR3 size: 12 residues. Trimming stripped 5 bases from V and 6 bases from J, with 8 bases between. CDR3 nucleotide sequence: TGTGCCAGCAGTCCGGACAGCAATGAGCAGTTCTTC. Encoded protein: CASSPDSNEQFF.

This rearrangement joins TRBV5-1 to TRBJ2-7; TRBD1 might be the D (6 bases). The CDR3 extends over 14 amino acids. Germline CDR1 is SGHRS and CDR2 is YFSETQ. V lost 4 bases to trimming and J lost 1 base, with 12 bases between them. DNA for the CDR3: TGCGCCAGCAGCCTGGGGACAAATTCCTACGAGCAGTACTTC. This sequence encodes CASSLGTNSYEQYF. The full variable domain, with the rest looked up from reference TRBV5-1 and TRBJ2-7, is KAGVTQTPRYLIKTRGQQVTLSCSPISGHRSVSWYQQTPGQGLQFLFEYFSETQRNKGNFPGRFSGRQFSNSRSEMNVSTLELGDSALYLCASSLGTNSYEQYFGPGTRLTVT.